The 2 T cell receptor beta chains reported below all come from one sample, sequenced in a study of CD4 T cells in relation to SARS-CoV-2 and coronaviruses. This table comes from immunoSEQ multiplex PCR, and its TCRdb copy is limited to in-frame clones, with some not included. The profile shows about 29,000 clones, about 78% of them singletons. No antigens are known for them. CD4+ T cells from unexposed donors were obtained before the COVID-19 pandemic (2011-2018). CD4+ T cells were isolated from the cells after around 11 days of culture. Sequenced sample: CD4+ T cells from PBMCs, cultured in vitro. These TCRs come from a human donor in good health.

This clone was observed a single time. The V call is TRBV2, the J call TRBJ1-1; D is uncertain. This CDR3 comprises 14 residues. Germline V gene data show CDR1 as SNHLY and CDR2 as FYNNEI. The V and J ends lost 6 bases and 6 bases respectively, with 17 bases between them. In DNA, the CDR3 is TGTGCCAGCAGCGATCGGGATCTCCACCCTGAAGCTTTCTTT. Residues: CASSDRDLHPEAFF.

The CDR3 reads CASSIAAGASYNEQFF. DNA for the CDR3: TGTGCCAGTAGTATTGCGGCGGGGGCCTCCTACAATGAGCAGTTCTTC. The V and J genes are TRBV19 and TRBJ2-1; D might be TRBD2 (7 bases). CDR3 length: 16 amino acids. V shed 3 bases and J shed 0 bases, with 12 bases lying between them. The germline gives CDR1 LNHDA, CDR2 SQIVND (reference sequence). Supplemented by reference TRBV19 and TRBJ2-1, the full variable domain reads DGGITQSPKYLFRKEGQNVTLSCEQNLNHDAMYWYRQDPGQGLRLIYYSQIVNDFQKGDIAEGYSVSREKKESFPLTVTSAQKNPTAFYLCASSIAAGASYNEQFFGPGTRLTVL.